The present T cell receptor beta chain was sequenced within a study of CD8 T cells in ankylosing spondylitis (TCRdb year 2017). Broadly, across the study: The study set out to find disease-linked TCR variants by profiling T cell receptor beta repertoires in ankylosing spondylitis patients and healthy donors. The whole study cohort included some 100 healthy donors and 25 ankylosing spondylitis patients. Peripheral blood was sampled, and synovial fluid was additionally collected from ankylosing spondylitis patients.

For each ankylosing spondylitis patient, the synovial fluid sample was matched to a blood sample from that same patient. What the study reported, not specific to this receptor: Significant enrichment of the disease-linked clones was reported in matched synovial fluid samples from ankylosing spondylitis patients. In peripheral blood, the disease-linked clones were found at relatively low frequencies and had a CD8+ phenotype. Some TCR beta motif variants had previously been reported in synovial fluid and blood of reactive arthritis patients, which suggested common disease-initiation mechanisms. A TCR beta motif made up of under ten highly homologous amino acid variants appeared to be characteristic of blood from ankylosing spondylitis patients.

This clonotype was seen a few times. It has no known antigen specificity. No base quality information exists; no much larger clone differs at one position. Trimming at the junction amounts to 7 bases on V and 2 bases on J, and the germline ends lie 16 bases apart. From cysteine to phenylalanine, the CDR3 is 15 amino acids long. The kept DNA is CDR3 alone, 45 bases in frame from the first base. CDR1 and CDR2, per the germline V gene, are SGHRS and YFSETQ. Sequencing was carried out with an Illumina HiSeq 2500. TCR beta libraries were prepared by quantitative 5'-RACE with molecular barcodes. The source study handled its data this way. Disease-linked TCR variants were identified with a new computational method built on a probabilistic model of VDJ rearrangement. TCRdb applied fastp at Q25 and MiXCR to the public reads, then kept only in-frame beta chains. Rows with one shared CDR3 protein collapse into an entry with the most common genes and DNA. What appears here as the V and J calls and clone size reflects TCRdb's work, not the paper's. Here the sample has approximately 39,000 distinct CDR3 sequences; 9.5% to 12% occur a single time. The top ten constitute 20% of the sample.

The sequenced material came from synovial fluid, either unsorted or a sorted T cell fraction (not recorded which). The sequence was obtained from a male donor with ankylosing spondylitis. The chain was built from TRBV5-1 and TRBJ2-1; the D gene could be TRBD1 or TRBD2, each one agreeing over 5 bases. The DNA sequence follows: TGCGCCAGCCGACGTAGAGGGGAAACCTACAATGAGCAGTTCTTC. The encoded protein is CASRRRGETYNEQFF.